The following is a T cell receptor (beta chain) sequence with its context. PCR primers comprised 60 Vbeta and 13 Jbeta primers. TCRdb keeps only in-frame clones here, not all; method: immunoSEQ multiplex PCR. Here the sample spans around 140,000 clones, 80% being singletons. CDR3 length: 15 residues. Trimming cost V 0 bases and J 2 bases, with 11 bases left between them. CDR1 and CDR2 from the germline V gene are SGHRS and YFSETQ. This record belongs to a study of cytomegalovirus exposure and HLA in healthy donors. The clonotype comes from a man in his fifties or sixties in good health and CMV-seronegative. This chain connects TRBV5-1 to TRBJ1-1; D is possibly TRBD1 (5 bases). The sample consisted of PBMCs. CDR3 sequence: CASSLVAGTNTEAFF. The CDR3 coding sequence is TGCGCCAGCAGCTTGGTGGCAGGGACTAACACTGAAGCTTTCTTT.